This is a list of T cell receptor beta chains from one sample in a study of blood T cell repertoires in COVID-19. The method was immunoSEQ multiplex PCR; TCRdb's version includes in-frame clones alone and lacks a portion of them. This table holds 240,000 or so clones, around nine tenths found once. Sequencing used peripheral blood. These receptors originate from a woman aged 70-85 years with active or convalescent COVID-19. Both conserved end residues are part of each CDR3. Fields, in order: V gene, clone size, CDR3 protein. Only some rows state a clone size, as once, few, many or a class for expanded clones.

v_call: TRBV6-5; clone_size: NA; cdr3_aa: CASSLNNYGYTF
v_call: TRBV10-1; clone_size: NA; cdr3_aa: CASRQNSGNTIYF
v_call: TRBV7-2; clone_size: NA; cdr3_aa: CASSGRDRDFSGANVLTF
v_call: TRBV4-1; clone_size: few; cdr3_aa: CASSQERNEGAEAFF
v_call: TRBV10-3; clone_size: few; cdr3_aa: CAISEGSGTPEGHEQFF
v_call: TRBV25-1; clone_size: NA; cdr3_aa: CASSARDSAGTQYF
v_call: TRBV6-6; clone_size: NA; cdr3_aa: CASSWRTGGEKLFF
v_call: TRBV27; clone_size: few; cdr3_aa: CASSPWERANQPQHF
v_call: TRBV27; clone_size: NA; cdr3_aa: CASSPVSGGDSEQFF
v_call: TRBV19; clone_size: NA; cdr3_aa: CASSSTGIKDYGYTF
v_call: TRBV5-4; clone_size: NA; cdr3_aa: CASSSDRDEKLFF
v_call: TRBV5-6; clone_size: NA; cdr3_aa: CASSPRGNTIYF
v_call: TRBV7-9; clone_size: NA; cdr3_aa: CASSYTGLGASGANVLTF
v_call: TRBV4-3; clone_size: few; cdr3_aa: CASSQDRLQGVIYF
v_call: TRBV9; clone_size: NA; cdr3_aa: CASSPNPGLAGDCEQFF
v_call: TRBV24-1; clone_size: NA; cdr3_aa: CATQGYYNSPLHF
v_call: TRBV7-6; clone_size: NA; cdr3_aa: CASSLGPQGTNEQFF
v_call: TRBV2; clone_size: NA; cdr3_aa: CASSGRGTVNKQYF
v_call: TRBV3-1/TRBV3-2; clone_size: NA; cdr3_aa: CASSQRWRGEKLFF
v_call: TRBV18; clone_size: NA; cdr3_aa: CASSPPPGPVNTEAFF
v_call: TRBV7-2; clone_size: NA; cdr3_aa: CASSPDRGDEKLFF
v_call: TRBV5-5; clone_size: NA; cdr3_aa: CASSLDFTSTEAFF
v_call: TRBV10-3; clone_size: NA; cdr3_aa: CAIRQGVDYEQYF
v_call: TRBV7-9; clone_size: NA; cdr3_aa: CASSSRGLNSPLHF
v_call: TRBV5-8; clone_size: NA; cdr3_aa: CASGSSYNSPLHF
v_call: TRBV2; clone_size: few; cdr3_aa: CASSPGTGGRAFF
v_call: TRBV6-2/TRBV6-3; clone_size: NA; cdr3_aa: CASSLVAATNEKLFF
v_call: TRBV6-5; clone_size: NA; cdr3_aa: CASSLRSNQPQHF
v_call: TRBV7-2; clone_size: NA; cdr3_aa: CASSIYRVDSPLHF
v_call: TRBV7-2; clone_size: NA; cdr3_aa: CASSLRGLAGVYEQYF
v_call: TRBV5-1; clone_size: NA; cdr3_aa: CASSPGLAGFAGELFF
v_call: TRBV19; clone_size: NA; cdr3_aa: CASSIFRAEAFF
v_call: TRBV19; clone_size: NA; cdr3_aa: CASRVRTGSYEQYF
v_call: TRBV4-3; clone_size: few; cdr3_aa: CASSPDRGEGYGYTF
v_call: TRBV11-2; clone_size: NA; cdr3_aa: CASSLAAGSYEQYF
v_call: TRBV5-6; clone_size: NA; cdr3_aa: CASSLQTGGNEKLFF
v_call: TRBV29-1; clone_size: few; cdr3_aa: CSVAGSGGTDTQYF